Listed here are 12 T cell receptor beta chains from one sample, sequenced in a study of T cell responses to AZD1222 COVID-19 vaccine. Profiling relied on immunoSEQ multiplex PCR, and the TCRdb table lists in-frame clones only, not all of them. The sample lists 95,000 to 150,000 clones, more than 75% occurring once. This specimen was peripheral blood, taken on day 0 of AZD1222 vaccination. These receptor sequences come from an adult in good health.

The V gene is TRBV27, the J gene TRBJ2-7; TRBD2 aligns across 12 bases. J gave up 9 bases and V 6 bases, and 15 bases lay outside the gene matches. Germline lookup yields CDR1 MNHEY and CDR2 SMNVEV (reference sequence). This CDR3 spans 16 amino acids. As DNA, the CDR3 is TGTGCCAGCAGCCCATGGGCTAGCGGGAGGGATCTTGTGCAGTACTTC. It yields the protein CASSPWASGRDLVQYF.

This clone appeared a single time. This chain uses TRBV6-1 with TRBJ1-2; tentative D call: TRBD1 (5 bases). Trimming removed 1 base from V and 8 bases from J, with 14 bases in between. Germline V gene lookup returns CDR1 MNHNS and CDR2 SASEGT. This CDR3 is built from 14 residues. The CDR3 here is CASSEESTVRGYTF. The CDR3 DNA reads as TGTGCCAGCAGTGAAGAATCGACAGTTCGCGGCTACACCTTC.

V usage is TRBV19 and J usage is TRBJ2-3; D unclear. Looked up from germline, CDR1 is LNHDA and CDR2 is SQIVND (reference sequence). Trimming removed 5 bases at V and 7 bases at J, with 7 bases between. The CDR3 is made up of 11 amino acids. The CDR3 sequence is CASSSAYTQYF. DNA for the CDR3: TGTGCCAGTAGTTCCGCGTATACGCAGTATTTT.

The chain is built from TRBV30 and TRBJ1-1; D remains ambiguous. Germline CDR1 and CDR2: GTSNPN and SVGIG (reference sequence). The CDR3 runs to 15 residues. Trimming took off 1 base at V and 1 base at J, with 13 bases between the two ends. CDR3 amino acids: CAWSEIGRGNTEAFF. The CDR3 DNA reads TGTGCCTGGAGTGAAATCGGAAGAGGGAACACTGAAGCTTTCTTT.

The V gene is TRBV11-3, the J gene TRBJ2-7; D is possibly TRBD1 or TRBD2 (5 bases each). CDR3 length: 15 amino acids. V shed 5 bases and J shed 4 bases, with 18 bases lying between them. Per the germline V gene, CDR1 is SGHNT and CDR2 is YENEEA. As DNA, the CDR3 is TGTGCCAGCAGCCTTGGCGTAGGGACGGGGTACGAGCAGTACTTC. It is translated as CASSLGVGTGYEQYF.

The chain is built from TRBV21-1 and TRBJ1-2. TRBV21-1 is given as a pseudogene. This CDR3 is 12 amino acids long. The CDR3 reads CASWWCLYGYTF. In DNA, the CDR3 is TGTGCCAGCTGGTGGTGTCTCTATGGCTACACCTTC.

The chain carries TRBV3-1 (or the pseudogene TRBV3-2) and TRBJ2-7; 8 nucleotides agree with TRBD1. With 1 base clipped from V and 5 bases from J, the junction kept 7 bases outside the gene matches. CDR3 length equals 15 residues. Germline V CDR1 and CDR2: LGHDT, YNNKEL (reference sequence). CDR3 protein: CASSQADRVKNEQYF. The DNA for the CDR3 is TGTGCCAGCAGCCAAGCGGACAGGGTTAAGAACGAGCAGTACTTC.

This clone was detected once. The V call is TRBV19, the J call TRBJ2-2; D is possibly TRBD1 (6 bases). Trimming took off 6 bases at V and 3 bases at J, with 20 bases between the two ends. Germline CDR1 reads LNHDA; CDR2 reads SQIVND (reference sequence). The CDR3 runs 17 residues. Written as DNA, the CDR3 is TGTGCCAGTAGCCCTCTATTCCGGGACACCTACACCGGGGAGCTGTTTTTT. Protein product: CASSPLFRDTYTGELFF.

The chain carries TRBV12-3 or TRBV12-4 and TRBJ2-1; no reliable D call. V lost 3 bases and J lost 8, with 11 bases in between. The CDR3 has 13 amino acids. CDR3 amino acids: CASSFREYDEQFF. As DNA, the CDR3 is TGTGCCAGCAGTTTCCGAGAATACGATGAGCAGTTCTTC.

The chain uses TRBV2 and TRBJ2-3, with D unresolved. Germline CDR1 SNHLY, CDR2 FYNNEI. The V and J ends lost 3 bases and 0 bases respectively, with 10 bases between them. CDR3 length: 15 residues. CDR3 DNA sequence: TGTGCCAGCAGTGAGGCAGGCGTGAGCACAGATACGCAGTATTTT. Residues: CASSEAGVSTDTQYF. Drawing the rest from reference TRBV2 and TRBJ2-3, the complete variable domain is EPEVTQTPSHQVTQMGQEVILRCVPISNHLYFYWYRQILGQKVEFLVSFYNNEISEKSEIFDDQFSVERPDGSNFTLKIRSTKLEDSAMYFCASSEAGVSTDTQYFGPGTRLTVL.

The chain carries TRBV7-9 and TRBJ2-5, with TRBD1 matching over 9 bases. With V trimmed by 5 bases and J by 2 bases, 6 bases remained unmatched. CDR1 is SEHNR and CDR2 is FQNEAQ in the germline V gene (reference sequence). The CDR3 extends over 15 amino acids. The DNA of the CDR3 is TGTGCCAGCAGCCCTACAGGGGGCGGGCAAGAGACCCAGTACTTC. Residues: CASSPTGGGQETQYF.

The chain uses TRBV7-8 and TRBJ2-7, with D tentatively TRBD1 (6 bases). CDR3 length equals 14 residues. V was shortened by 4 bases and J by 0 bases, with 10 bases between the two germline ends. CDR1 is SGHVS and CDR2 is FQNEAQ in the germline V gene. CDR3 sequence reads: CASSSQGASYEQYF. In nucleotides, the CDR3 is TGTGCCAGCAGCTCACAGGGAGCCTCCTACGAGCAGTACTTC. Combining the CDR3 with reference TRBV7-8 and TRBJ2-7 gives the whole variable domain GAGVSQSPRYKVAKRGQDVALRCDPISGHVSLFWYQQALGQGPEFLTYFQNEAQLDKSGLPSDRFFAERPEGSVSTLKIQRTQQEDSAVYLCASSSQGASYEQYFGPGTRLTVT.